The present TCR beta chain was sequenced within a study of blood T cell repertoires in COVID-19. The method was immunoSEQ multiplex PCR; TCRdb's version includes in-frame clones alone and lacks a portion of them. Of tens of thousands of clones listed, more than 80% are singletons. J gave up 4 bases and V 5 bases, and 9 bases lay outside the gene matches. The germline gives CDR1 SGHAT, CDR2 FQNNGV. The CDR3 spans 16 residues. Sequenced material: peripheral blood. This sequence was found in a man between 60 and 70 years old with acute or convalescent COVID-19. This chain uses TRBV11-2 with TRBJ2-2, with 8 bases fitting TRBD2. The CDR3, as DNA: TGTGCCAGCAGCGCCCGAACGACTAGCGCCACCGGGGAGCTGTTTTTT. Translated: CASSARTTSATGELFF.